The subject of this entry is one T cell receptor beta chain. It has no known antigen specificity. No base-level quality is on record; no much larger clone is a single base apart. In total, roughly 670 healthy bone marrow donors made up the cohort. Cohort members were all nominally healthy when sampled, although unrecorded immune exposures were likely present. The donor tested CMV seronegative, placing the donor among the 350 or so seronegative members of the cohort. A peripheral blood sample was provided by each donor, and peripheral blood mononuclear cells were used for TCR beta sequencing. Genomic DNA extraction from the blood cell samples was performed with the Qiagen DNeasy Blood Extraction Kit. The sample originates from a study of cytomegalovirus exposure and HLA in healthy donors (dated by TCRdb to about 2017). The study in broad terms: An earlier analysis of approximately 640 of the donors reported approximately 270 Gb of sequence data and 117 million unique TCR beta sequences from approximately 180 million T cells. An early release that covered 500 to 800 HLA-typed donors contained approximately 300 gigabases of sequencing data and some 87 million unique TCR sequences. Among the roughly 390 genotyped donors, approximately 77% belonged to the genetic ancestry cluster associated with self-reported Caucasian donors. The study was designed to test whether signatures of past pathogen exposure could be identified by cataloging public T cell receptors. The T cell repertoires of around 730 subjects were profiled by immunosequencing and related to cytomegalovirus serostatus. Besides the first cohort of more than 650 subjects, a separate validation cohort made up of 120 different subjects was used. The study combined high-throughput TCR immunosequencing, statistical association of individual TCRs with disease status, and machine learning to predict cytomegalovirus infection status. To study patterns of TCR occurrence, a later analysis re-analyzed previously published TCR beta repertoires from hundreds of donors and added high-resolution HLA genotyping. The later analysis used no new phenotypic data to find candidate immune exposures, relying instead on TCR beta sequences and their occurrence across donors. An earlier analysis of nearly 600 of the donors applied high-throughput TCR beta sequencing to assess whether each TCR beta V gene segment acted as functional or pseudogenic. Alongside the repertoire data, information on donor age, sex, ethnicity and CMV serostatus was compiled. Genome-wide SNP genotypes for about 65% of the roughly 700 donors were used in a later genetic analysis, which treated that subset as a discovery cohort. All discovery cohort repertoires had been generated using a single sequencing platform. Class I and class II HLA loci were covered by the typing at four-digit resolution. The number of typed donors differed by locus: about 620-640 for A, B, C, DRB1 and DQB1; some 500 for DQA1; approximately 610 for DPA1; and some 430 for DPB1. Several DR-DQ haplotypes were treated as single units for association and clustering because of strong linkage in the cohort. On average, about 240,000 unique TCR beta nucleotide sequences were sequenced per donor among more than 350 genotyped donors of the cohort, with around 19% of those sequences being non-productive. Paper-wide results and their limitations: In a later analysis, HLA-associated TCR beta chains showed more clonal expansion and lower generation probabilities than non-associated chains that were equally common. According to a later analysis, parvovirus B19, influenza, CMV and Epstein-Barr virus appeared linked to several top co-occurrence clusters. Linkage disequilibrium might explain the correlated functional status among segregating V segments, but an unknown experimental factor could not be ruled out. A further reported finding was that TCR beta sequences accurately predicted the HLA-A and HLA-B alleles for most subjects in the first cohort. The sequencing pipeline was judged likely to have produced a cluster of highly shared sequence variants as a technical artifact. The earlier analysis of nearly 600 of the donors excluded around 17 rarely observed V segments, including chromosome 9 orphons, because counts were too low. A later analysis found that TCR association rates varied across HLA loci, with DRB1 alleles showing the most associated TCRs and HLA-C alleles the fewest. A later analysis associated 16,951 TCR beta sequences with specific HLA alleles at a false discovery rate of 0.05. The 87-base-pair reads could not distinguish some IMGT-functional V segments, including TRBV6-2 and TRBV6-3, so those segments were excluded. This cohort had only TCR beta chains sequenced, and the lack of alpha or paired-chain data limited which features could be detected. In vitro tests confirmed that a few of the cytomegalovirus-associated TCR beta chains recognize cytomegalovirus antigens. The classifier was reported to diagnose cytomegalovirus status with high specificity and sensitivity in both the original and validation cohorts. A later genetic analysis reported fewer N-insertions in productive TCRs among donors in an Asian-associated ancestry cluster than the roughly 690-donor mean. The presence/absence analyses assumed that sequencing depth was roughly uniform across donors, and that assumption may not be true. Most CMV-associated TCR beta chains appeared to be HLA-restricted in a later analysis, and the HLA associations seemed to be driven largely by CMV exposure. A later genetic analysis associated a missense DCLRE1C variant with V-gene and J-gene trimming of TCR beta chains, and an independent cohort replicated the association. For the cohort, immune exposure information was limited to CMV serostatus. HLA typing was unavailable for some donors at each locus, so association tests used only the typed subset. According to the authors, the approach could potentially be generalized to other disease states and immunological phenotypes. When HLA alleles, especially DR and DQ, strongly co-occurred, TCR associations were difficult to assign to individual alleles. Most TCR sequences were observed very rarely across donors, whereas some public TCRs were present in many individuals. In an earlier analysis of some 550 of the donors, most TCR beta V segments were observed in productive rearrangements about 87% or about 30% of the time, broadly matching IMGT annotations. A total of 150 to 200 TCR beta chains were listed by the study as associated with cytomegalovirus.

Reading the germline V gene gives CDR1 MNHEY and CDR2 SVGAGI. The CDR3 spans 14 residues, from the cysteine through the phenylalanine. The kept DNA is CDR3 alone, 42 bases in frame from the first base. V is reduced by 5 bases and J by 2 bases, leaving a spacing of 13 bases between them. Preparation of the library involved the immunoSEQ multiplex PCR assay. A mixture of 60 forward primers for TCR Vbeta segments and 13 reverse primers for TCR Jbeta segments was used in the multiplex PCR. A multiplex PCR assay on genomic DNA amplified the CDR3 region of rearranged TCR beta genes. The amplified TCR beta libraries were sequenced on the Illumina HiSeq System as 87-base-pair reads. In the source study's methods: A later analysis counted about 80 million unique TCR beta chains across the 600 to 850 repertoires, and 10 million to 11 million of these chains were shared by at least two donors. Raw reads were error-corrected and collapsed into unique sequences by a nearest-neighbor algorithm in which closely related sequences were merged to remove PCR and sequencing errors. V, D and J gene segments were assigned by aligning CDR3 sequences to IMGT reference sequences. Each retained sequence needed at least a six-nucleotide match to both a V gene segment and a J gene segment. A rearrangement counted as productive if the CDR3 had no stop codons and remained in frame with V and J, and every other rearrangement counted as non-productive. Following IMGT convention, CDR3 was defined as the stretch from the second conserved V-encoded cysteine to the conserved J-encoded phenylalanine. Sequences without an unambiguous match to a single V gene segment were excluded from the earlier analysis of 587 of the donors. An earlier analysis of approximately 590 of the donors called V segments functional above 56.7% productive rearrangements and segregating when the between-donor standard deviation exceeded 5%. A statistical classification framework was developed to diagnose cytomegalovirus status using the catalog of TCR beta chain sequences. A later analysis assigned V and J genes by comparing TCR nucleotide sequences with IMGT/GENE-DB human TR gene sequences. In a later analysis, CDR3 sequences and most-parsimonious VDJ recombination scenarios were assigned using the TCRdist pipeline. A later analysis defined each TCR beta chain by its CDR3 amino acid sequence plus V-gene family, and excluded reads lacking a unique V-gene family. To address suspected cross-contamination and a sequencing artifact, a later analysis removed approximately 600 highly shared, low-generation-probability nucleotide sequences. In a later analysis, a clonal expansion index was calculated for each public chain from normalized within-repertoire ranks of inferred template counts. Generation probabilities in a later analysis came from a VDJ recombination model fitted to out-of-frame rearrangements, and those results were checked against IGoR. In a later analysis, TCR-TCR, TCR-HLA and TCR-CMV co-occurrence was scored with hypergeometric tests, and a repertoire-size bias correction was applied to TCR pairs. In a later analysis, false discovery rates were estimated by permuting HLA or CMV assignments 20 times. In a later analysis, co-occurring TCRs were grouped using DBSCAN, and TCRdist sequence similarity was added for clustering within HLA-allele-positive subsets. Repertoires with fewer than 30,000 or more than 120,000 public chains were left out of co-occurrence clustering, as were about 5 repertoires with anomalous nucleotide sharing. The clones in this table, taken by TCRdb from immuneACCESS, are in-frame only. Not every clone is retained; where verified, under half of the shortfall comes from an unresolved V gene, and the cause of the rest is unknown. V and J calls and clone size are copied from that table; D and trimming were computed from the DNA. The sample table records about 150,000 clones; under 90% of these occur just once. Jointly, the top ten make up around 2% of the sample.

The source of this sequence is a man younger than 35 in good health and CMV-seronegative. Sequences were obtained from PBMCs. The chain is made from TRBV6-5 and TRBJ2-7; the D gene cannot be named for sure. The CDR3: CASSTETTTYEQYF. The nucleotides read TGTGCCAGCAGTACTGAGACAACCACCTACGAGCAGTACTTC.